This is a list of T cell receptor beta chains from one sample in a study of shared clonotypes between healthy human individuals. Generated by immunoSEQ multiplex PCR, the TCRdb table keeps only in-frame clones and is missing some. The profile covers about 530,000 clones, with nearly 80% appearing a single time and under 15% taken by the ten largest. Sequenced material: PBMCs. These TCRs come from a woman aged 40 to 50 in good health. Some clones in this sample may be carry-over from other donors' samples. Each CDR3 is given with its conserved first and last residue. The order of the fields is D gene, clone size, J gene, V gene, CDR3 protein, CDR3 DNA. The D gene is left open where the match is weak. Only part of the rows carry a size: once, few, many, or a class if the clone is expanded.

TRBD1 | - | TRBJ1-4 | TRBV27 | CASRPWTGGDEKLFF | TGTGCCAGCAGACCCTGGACAGGAGGCGATGAAAAACTGTTTTTT
TRBD2 | few | TRBJ2-3 | TRBV15 | CATRSGLAGLDTQYF | TGTGCCACCAGATCCGGACTAGCGGGATTGGATACGCAGTATTTT
TRBD1 | once | TRBJ2-7 | TRBV18 | CASSSGQGAYEQYF | TGTGCCAGCTCATCGGGACAGGGGGCTTACGAGCAGTACTTC
- | - | TRBJ1-3 | TRBV29-1 | CSVQVGGNTIYF | TGCAGCGTTCAGGTGGGAGGAAACACCATATATTTT
- | - | TRBJ2-3 | TRBV30 | CAWSTRDTQYF | TGTGCCTGGAGTACTAGAGATACGCAGTATTTT
TRBD2 | - | TRBJ2-1 | TRBV2 | CASRGLPGLVGNEQFF | TGTGCCAGCAGAGGCCTCCCGGGACTAGTGGGGAATGAGCAGTTCTTC
- | - | TRBJ1-2 | TRBV7-9 | CASSLDGATNYGYTF | TGTGCCAGCAGCTTAGACGGGGCAACTAACTATGGCTACACCTTC
- | - | TRBJ2-7 | TRBV28 | CASTAGDPYEQYF | TGTGCCAGCACGGCGGGTGACCCCTACGAGCAGTACTTC
- | - | TRBJ1-2 | TRBV18 | CASSVGANNYGYTF | TGTGCCAGCTCAGTCGGGGCAAATAACTATGGCTACACCTTC
TRBD2 | - | TRBJ2-3 | TRBV9 | CASGREPWGGTQYF | TGTGCCAGCGGACGGGAGCCCTGGGGGGGTACGCAGTATTTT